A single sample is the source of the 4 T cell receptor beta chains below, sequenced in a study of blood T cell repertoires in COVID-19. Measured with immunoSEQ multiplex PCR; TCRdb has only the in-frame clones, and not every one. The table has approximately 100,000 clones, more than 65% seen once. Sequencing was performed on peripheral blood. These receptors were collected from a woman at least 80 years old with active or convalescent COVID-19.

The V and J genes are TRBV27 and TRBJ2-1, with 10 bases aligning to TRBD2. Germline values: CDR1 MNHEY, CDR2 SMNVEV (reference sequence). J was trimmed by 7 bases and V by 2 bases; bases with no gene match: 8. This CDR3 is built from 16 residues. In DNA, the CDR3 is TGTGCCAGCAGTTTAGGTTGGAGCGGGAGGGGGAATGAGCAGTTCTTC. Translation gives CASSLGWSGRGNEQFF.

Only a few counts were recorded for this clone. V is TRBV5-8 and J is TRBJ1-2; a possible D gene is TRBD1 (5 bases). V was pared by 4 bases and J by 3 bases, with 13 bases between. Germline CDR1 and CDR2: SGHTS and YDEGEE. CDR3 length equals 14 residues. The CDR3 nucleotides are TGTGCCAGCAGCCTCGGGGGGGTGGACTATGGCTACACCTTC. It is translated as CASSLGGVDYGYTF.

This CDR3 reads CASSFTGAEQFF. For the CDR3, the DNA is TGTGCCAGCAGCTTTACGGGAGCTGAGCAGTTCTTC. The genes are TRBV11-3 and TRBJ2-1; a possible D gene is TRBD2 (6 bases). Germline V gene sequence: CDR1 SGHNT, CDR2 YENEEA. The CDR3 consists of 12 residues. V lost 3 bases and J 9 bases, leaving 9 bases between the germline ends.

This rearrangement joins TRBV10-3 to TRBJ1-2, with TRBD1 as a possible D gene (6 bases). CDR1 is ENHRY, CDR2 SYGVKD, per germline. Trimming pared 3 bases from V and 0 bases from J, leaving 11 bases between. This CDR3 contains 15 residues. The CDR3 nucleotides are TGTGCCATCAGTGATGACAGGTCCGCTAACTATGGCTACACCTTC. Amino acid sequence: CAISDDRSANYGYTF.